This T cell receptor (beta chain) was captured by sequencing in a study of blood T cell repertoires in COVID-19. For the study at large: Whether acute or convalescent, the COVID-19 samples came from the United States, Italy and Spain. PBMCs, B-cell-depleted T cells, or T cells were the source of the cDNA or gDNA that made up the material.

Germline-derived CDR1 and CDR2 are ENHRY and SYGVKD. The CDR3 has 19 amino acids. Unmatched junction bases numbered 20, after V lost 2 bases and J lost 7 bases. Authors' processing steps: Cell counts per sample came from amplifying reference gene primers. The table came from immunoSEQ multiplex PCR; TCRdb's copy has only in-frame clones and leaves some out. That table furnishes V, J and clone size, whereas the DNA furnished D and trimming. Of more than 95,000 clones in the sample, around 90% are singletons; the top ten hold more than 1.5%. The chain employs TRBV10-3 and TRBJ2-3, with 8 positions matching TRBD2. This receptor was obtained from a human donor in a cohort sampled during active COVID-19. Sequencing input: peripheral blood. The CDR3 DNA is TGTGCCATCAGTGAGACTGACAGACGGATCGGACTAGCTCTCTATACGCAGTATTTT. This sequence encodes CAISETDRRIGLALYTQYF.